The count of the clone carrying this TCR beta chain is one. These data are taken from a study of blood T cell repertoires in COVID-19. Study details: Sites in the United States, Italy and Spain provided acute and convalescent COVID-19 samples. Sources were T cells, B-cell-depleted T cells, or PBMCs; the material itself was cDNA or gDNA.

V lost 5 bases and J lost 9, with 17 bases in between. This CDR3 comprises 13 residues. Per the germline V gene, CDR1 is SQVTM and CDR2 is ANQGSEA. Some clones are missing from TCRdb's copy, which holds only in-frame ones; the method was immunoSEQ multiplex PCR. Of tens of thousands of clones in the sample, approximately 70% were seen once. The chain employs TRBV29-1 and TRBJ2-1; D perhaps matches TRBD2 (6 bases). Sequencing was done on a sample of peripheral blood. The sequence was collected from a man aged 80 or over with acute or convalescent COVID-19. CDR3 sequence reads: CSVTLGLGGEQFF. The DNA for the CDR3 is TGCAGCGTTACCCTGGGGTTGGGGGGTGAGCAGTTCTTC.